What follows is one T cell receptor beta chain and its context. The data derive from a study of CD8+ T cells in alopecia areata. The CDR3 is 12 amino acids. V dropped 6 bases and J dropped 3 bases, with 9 bases sitting between them. CDR1 is SNHLY, CDR2 FYNNEI, per germline. RNA extraction and reverse transcription yielded cDNA as sequencing template. TCRdb's table, derived via immunoSEQ multiplex PCR, lists solely in-frame clones and lacks some. The data hold about 150,000 clones, with 40% to 50% observed a single time. Peripheral blood samples and lesional scalp punch biopsies were obtained from alopecia areata patients.

The chain couples TRBV2 to TRBJ2-7; the D gene is possibly TRBD2 (6 bases). The sequence came from a human donor with alopecia areata. The sequenced sample was CD4+ T cells sorted from blood. The CDR3 DNA reads as TGTGCCAGCAGGGGGACTTTCTACGAGCAGTACTTC. This encodes CASRGTFYEQYF.